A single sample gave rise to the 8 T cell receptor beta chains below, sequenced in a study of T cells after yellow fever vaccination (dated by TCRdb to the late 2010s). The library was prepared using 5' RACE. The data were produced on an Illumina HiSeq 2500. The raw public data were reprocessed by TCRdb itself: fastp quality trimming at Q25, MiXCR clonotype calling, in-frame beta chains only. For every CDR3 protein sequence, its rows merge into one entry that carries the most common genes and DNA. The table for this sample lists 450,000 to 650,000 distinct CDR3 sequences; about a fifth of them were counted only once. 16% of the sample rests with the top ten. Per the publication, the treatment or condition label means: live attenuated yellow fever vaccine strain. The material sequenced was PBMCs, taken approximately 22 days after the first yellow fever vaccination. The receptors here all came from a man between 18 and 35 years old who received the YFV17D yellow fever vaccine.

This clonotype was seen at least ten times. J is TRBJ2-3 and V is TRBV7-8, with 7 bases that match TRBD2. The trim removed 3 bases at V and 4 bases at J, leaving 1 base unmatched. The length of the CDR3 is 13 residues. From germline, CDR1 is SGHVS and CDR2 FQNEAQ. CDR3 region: CASSFRGADTQYF. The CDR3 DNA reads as TGTGCCAGCAGCTTCCGGGGGGCAGATACGCAGTATTTT.

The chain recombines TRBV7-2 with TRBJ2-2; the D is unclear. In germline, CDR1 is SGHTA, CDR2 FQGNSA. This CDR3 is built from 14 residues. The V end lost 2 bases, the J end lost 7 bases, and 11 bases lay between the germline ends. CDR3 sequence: CASSLKTAVGELFF. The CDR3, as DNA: TGTGCCAGCAGCTTAAAGACCGCCGTCGGGGAGCTGTTTTTT.

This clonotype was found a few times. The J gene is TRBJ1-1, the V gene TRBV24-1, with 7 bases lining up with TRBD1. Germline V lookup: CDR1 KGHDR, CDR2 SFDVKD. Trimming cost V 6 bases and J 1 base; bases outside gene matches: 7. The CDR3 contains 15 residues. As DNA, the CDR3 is TGTGCCACCAGTTTTTCAGGGGGTTCGAACACTGAAGCTTTCTTT. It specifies CATSFSGGSNTEAFF.

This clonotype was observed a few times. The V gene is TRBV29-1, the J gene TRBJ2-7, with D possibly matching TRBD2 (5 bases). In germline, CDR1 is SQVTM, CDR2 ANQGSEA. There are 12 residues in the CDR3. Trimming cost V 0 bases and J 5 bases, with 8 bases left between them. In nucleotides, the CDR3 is TGCAGCGTTGAAGATGAGGGAGACGAGCAGTACTTC. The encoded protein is CSVEDEGDEQYF.

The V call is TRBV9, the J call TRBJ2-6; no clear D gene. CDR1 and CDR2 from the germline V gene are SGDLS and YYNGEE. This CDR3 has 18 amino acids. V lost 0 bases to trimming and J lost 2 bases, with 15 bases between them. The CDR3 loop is CASSVVVGKDPGANVLTF. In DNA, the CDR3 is TGTGCCAGCAGCGTAGTGGTGGGAAAAGATCCTGGGGCCAACGTCCTGACTTTC.

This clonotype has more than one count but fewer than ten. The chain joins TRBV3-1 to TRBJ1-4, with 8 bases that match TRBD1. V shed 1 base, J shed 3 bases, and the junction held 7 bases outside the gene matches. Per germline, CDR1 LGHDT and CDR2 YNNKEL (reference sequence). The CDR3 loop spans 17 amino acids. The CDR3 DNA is TGTGCCAGCAGCCAAGGACAGGGGATCTTTGCTAATGAAAAACTGTTTTTT. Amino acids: CASSQGQGIFANEKLFF. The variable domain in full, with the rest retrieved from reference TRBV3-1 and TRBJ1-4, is DTAVSQTPKYLVTQMGNDKSIKCEQNLGHDTMYWYKQDSKKFLKIMFSYNNKELIINETVPNRFSPKSPDKAHLNLHINSLELGDSAVYFCASSQGQGIFANEKLFFGSGTQLSVL.

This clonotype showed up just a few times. CDR3 loop: CASSLVGSWQETQYF. The CDR3, as DNA: TGTGCCAGCAGTTTAGTAGGGAGTTGGCAAGAGACCCAGTACTTC. This chain links TRBV28 with TRBJ2-5; D is possibly TRBD2 (5 bases). The germline CDR1 and CDR2 sequences are MDHEN and SYDVKM. Trimming left V 2 bases short and J 2 bases short, with 12 bases between. This CDR3 region has 15 residues.

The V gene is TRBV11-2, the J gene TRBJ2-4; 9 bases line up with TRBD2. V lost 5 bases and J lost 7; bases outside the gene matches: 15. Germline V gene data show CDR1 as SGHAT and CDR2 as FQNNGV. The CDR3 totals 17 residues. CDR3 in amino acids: CASSDHGGGASGNIQYF. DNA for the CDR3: TGTGCCAGCAGCGATCATGGCGGGGGGGCGAGTGGTAACATTCAGTACTTC.